The following is a T cell receptor beta chain sequence with its context. Antigen specificity is unknown. Trimming removed 1 base at V and 5 bases at J, with 8 bases between. CDR3 size: 13 residues. Germline V gene sequence: CDR1 MGHRA, CDR2 YSYEKL. This record comes from a study of T cells in Graves' hyperthyroidism and ophthalmopathy. Study at large: Blood was drawn when the patient was first diagnosed and still untreated.

Clinical Activity Scores of at least 3, NOSPECS grades of at least 4 and durations under 3 months characterized ophthalmopathy patients. Thyroid ultrasound, orbital computed tomography, clinical symptoms, and serum thyroxine and TRAb underpinned diagnoses. Study results and caveats: Most clonotypes expanded in thyroid above 0.001 were likewise present in blood.

Researchers took RNA transcripts and amplified the TCR beta CDR3 regions from them. In the first-round RT-PCR of the TCR CDR3, the HTBI primer set was used. TCRdb re-derived calls from the multiplex PCR reads in MiXCR, one entry per CDR3 protein. This sample has around 270,000 distinct CDR3 sequences, with roughly 19% found just once. The TCR originated in a man aged 50 to 59 with Graves' ophthalmopathy. The gene calls are TRBV4-1 and TRBJ2-5, with D perhaps TRBD2 (5 bases). Specimen: blood. CDR3: CASSQVSGETQYF. The CDR3 DNA sequence: TGCGCCAGCAGCCAAGTTTCGGGGGAGACCCAGTACTTC.